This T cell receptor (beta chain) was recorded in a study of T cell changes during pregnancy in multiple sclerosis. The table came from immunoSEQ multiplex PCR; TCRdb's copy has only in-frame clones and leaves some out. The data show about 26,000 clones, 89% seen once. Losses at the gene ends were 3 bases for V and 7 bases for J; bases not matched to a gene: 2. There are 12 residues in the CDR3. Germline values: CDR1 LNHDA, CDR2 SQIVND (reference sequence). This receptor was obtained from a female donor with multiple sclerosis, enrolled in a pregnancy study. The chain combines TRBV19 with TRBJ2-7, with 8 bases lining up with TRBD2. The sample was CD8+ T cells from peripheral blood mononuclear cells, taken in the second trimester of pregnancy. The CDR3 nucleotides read TGTGCCAGTAGTATCGGGGGGGCTGAGCAGTACTTC. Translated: CASSIGGAEQYF.